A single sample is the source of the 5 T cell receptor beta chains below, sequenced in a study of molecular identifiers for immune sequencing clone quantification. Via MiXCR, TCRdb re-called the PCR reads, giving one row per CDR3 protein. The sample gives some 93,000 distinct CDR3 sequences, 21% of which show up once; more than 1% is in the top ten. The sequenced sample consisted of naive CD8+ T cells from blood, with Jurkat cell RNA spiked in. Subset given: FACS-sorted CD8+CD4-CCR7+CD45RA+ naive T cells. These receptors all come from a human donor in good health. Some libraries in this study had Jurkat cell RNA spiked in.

CDR3 sequence reads: CASSFLGGNTGELFF. The CDR3 nucleotides are TGTGCCAGCAGTTTTTTAGGGGGCAACACCGGGGAGCTGTTTTTT. J is TRBJ2-2 and V is TRBV28; 7 nucleotides line up with TRBD1. The CDR3 consists of 15 residues. V gave up 3 bases and J gave up 2 bases; unmatched junction bases: 3. Germline CDR1 and CDR2: MDHEN and SYDVKM.

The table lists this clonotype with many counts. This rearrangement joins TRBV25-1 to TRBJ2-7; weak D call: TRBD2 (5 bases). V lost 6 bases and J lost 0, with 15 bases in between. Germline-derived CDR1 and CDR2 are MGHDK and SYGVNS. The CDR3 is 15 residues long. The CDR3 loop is CASRPRTGSSYEQYF. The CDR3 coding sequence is TGTGCCAGCAGGCCTCGGACGGGGAGCTCCTACGAGCAGTACTTC.

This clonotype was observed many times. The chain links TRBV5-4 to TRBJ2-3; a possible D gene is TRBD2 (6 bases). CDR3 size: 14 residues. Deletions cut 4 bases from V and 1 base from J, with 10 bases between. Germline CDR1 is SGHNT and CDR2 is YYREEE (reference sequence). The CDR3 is CASSQGTGTDTQYF. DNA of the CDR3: TGTGCCAGCAGCCAAGGGACTGGCACAGATACGCAGTATTTT.

The CDR3 nucleotides are TGTGCCAGCAGCTTGTTCACGAGCTCCTACGAGCAGTACTTC. Amino acid sequence: CASSLFTSSYEQYF. V usage is TRBV5-6 and J usage is TRBJ2-7; D ambiguous. This CDR3 region has 14 residues. CDR1 SGHDT and CDR2 YYEEEE come from the germline V gene. V dropped 1 base and J dropped 0 bases, with 8 bases sitting between them.

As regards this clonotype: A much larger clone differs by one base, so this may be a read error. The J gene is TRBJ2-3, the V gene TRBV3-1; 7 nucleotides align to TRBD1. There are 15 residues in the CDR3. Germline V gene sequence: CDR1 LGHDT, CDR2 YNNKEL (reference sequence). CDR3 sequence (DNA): TGTGACAGCAGCCAAGGGGGCAGCAGCACAGATACGCAGTATTTT. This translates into CDSSQGGSSTDTQYF.